This T cell receptor (beta chain) stems from a study of cytomegalovirus exposure and HLA in healthy donors. About this clone: Its matching antigen is unknown.

Findings and limits, study-wide: Reportedly, cytomegalovirus status was diagnosed with high sensitivity and specificity. Later analysis demonstrated an association between a missense DCLRE1C variant and TCR beta V- and J-gene trimming. Most CMV-associated TCR beta chains appeared HLA-restricted in a later analysis.

60 Vbeta and 13 Jbeta primers were used in PCR. Profiling relied on immunoSEQ multiplex PCR, and the TCRdb table lists in-frame clones only, not all of them. The sample shows about 170,000 clones, 73% of them seen only once. This CDR3 spans 14 amino acids. In germline, CDR1 is MNHEY, CDR2 SMNVEV (reference sequence). J gave up 7 bases and V 5 bases, and 7 bases lay outside the gene matches. Everyone who donated was a healthy bone marrow donor. The source is a young woman in good health and CMV-seropositive. The sequencing input was PBMCs. The chain links TRBV27 to TRBJ1-5; TRBD1 aligns across 8 bases. The CDR3 is CASSLRGPGQPQHF. DNA for the CDR3: TGTGCCAGCAGTCTCAGGGGGCCTGGGCAGCCCCAGCATTTT.